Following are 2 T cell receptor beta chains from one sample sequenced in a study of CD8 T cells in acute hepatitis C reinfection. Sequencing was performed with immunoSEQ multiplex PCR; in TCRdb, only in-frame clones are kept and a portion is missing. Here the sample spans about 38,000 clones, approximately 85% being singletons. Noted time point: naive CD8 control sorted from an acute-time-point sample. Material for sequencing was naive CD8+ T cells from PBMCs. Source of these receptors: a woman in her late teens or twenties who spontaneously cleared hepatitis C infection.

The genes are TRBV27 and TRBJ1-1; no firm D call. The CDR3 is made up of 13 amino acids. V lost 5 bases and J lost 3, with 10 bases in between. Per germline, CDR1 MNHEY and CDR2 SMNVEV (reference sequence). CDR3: CASSLTMDTEAFF. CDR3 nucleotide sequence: TGTGCCAGCAGTCTCACAATGGACACTGAAGCTTTCTTT.

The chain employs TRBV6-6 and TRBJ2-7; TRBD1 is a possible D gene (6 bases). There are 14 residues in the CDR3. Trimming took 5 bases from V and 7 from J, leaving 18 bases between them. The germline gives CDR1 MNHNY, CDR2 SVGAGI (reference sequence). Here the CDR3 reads CASSTLGGLWEQYF. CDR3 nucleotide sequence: TGTGCCAGCAGTACCCTAGGGGGTCTCTGGGAGCAGTACTTC.